Reported below is one TCR beta chain. There is no known antigen for this receptor. Per-base qualities were not stored, and no clone one base away is much larger. Other DNA sequences in the sample encode the same CDR3. The time point label, as the study defines it: baseline before first vaccination. The treatment or condition tag for this specimen amounts to: meningococcal conjugate vaccine given as trial control. Vaccinee samples were obtained from the UK trials COV001 and COV002, which included a single-blind randomized controlled phase 2/3 trial of AZD1222 (ChAdOx1 nCoV-19) in healthy adults. Trial participant PBMC samples were collected at day 0 and day 28 after the second dose for TCRbeta chain sequencing. This specimen belongs to a study of T cell responses to AZD1222 COVID-19 vaccine (dated by TCRdb to the early 2020s). Concerning the study at large: A total of about 250 trial participants underwent TCR sequencing, of whom roughly 210 had received two doses of AZD1222 and 26 had received two doses of the MenACWY control vaccine. Trial participants were enrolled by age into subgroups of 18-55, 56-69 and 70-plus years, and roughly 160, 29 and 62 TCR-sequenced participants, respectively, were included in these subgroups. The research as a whole found: CD4 TCRs associated with the vaccine covered the entire spike protein, and the dominant responses were in regions 160-218 and 743-854. In the small 56-69-year group, the increase in depth fell short of significance, most likely because of low power. No day 14 peak-response samples were available, so repertoires were characterized only after the peak T cell response. Reportedly, close to half of the unique spike-specific TCRs recognized epitopes lying outside the regions that are mutated in the B.1.351 and B.1.1.7 variants. A significant rise in spike-specific TCR breadth and depth was observed after two AZD1222 doses relative to day 0 and relative to MenACWY recipients. Conclusions about previously exposed vaccinees are limited because only six or seven AZD1222 recipients were SARS-CoV-2 seropositive at baseline. Participants were mostly white British and included more females than males, and it was suggested by the authors that clonal diversity may have been underestimated.

The CDR3 regions of human TCRbeta chains were subjected to immunosequencing. Processing in the source paper ran as follows. Repertoire TCRs were checked for matches against a reference library of SARS-CoV-2-specific TCRs that had been generated using the MIRA antigen-specificity platform. Breadth meant the fraction of unique TCRs that were SARS-CoV-2-associated, whereas depth meant the fraction of total T cells that were SARS-CoV-2-associated. Using the MIRA data, each spike-specific TCR was assigned both to the spike region to which the TCR was reactive and to a CD4 or CD8 class. Log10-transformed breadth and depth values were compared by one-way ANOVA with Sidak's multiple comparisons tests. Sourced from immuneACCESS, this table was stored by TCRdb with only in-frame sequences that have V and J called. A share of the clones is absent; for the studies checked, an unresolved V gene accounts for under half, and the remainder has no known explanation. V, J and clone size reflect that table, while D and trimming were determined from the DNA. The sample table contains 100,000 to 150,000 clones; only one count was recorded for about 92% of them. Of the sample, roughly 4.4% falls within the top ten clones.

Trimmed from V: 3 bases; trimmed from J: 3 bases; junction bases lacking a gene match: 2. Measured from the cysteine to the phenylalanine, the CDR3 is 14 residues long. The entry retains the CDR3 DNA only, 42 bases that are in frame from base 1. Per the germline V gene, KGHSH is the CDR1 and LQKENI is the CDR2. The receptor was isolated from an adult in good health. The rearrangement joined TRBV18 to TRBJ2-3, and TRBD1 matches 8 of the central bases. The sequences come from peripheral blood, collected on day 0 of MenACWY control vaccination. Read as DNA, the sequence is TGTGCCAGCTCACCCACAGGGGGTACAGATACGCAGTATTTT. Its amino acids are CASSPTGGTDTQYF.